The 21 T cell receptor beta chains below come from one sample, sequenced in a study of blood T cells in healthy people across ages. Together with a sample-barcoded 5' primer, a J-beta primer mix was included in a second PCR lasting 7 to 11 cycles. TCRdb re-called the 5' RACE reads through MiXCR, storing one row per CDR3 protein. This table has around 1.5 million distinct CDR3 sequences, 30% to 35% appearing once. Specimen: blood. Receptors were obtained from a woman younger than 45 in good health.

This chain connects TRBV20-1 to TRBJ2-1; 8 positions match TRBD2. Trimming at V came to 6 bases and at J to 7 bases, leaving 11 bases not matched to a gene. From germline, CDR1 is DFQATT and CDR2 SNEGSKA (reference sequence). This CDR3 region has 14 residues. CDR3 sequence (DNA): TGCAGTGCAAGGGGAGCGGGGGTTGTGAATGAGCAGTTCTTC. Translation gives CSARGAGVVNEQFF.

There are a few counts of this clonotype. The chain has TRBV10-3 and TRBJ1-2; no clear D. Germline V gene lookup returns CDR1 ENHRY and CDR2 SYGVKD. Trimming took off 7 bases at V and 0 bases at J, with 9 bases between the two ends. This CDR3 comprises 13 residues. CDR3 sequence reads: CAITLSANYGYTF. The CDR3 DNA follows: TGTGCCATCACCCTAAGTGCTAACTATGGCTACACCTTC.

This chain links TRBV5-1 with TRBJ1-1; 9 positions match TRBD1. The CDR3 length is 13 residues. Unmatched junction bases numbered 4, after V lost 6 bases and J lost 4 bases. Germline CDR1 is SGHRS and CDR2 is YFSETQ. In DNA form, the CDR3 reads TGCGCCAGCAAAAAACAGGGGGCCACTGAAGCTTTCTTT. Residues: CASKKQGATEAFF.

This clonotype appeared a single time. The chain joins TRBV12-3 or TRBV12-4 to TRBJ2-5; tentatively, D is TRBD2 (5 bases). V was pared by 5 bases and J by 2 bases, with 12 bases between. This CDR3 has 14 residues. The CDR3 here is CASSVSGIQETQYF. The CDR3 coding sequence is TGTGCCAGCAGTGTTTCGGGGATACAAGAGACCCAGTACTTC.

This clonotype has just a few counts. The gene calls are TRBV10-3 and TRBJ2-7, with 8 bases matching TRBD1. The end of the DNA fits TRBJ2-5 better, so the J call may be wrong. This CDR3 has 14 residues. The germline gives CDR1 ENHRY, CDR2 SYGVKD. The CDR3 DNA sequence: TGTGCCATCAGTCCTGGGACAGGACCAGAGACCCAGTACTTC. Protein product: CAISPGTGPETQYF.

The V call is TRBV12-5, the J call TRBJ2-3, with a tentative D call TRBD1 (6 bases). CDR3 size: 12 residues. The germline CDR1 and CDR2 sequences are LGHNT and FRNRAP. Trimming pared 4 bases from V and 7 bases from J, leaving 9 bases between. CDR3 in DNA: TGTGCTAGTGGTTACAGGGAAAATACGCAGTATTTT. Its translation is CASGYRENTQYF.

CDR3 sequence reads: CASSPKVQDRVNTEAFF. The CDR3 DNA follows: TGCGCCAGCAGCCCGAAGGTGCAGGATCGGGTGAACACTGAAGCTTTCTTT. This chain joins TRBV4-1 and TRBJ1-1; D uncertain. Trimming removed 4 bases at V and 0 bases at J, with 18 bases between. The CDR3 has 17 residues. Germline CDR1 reads MGHRA; CDR2 reads YSYEKL.

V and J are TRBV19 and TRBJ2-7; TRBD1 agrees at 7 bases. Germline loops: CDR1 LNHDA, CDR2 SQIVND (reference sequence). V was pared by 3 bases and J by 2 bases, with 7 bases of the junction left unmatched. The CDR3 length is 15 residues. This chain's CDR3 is CASSMETGRTYEQYF. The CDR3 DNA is TGTGCCAGTAGTATGGAGACAGGGCGTACCTACGAGCAGTACTTC.

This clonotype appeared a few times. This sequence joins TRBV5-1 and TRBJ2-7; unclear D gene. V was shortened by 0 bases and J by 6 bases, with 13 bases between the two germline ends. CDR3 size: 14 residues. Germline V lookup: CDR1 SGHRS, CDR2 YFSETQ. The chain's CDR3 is CASSLGDKLSEQYF. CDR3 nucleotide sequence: TGCGCCAGCAGCTTGGGCGACAAACTATCCGAGCAGTACTTC. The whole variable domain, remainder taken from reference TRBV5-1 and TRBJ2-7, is KAGVTQTPRYLIKTRGQQVTLSCSPISGHRSVSWYQQTPGQGLQFLFEYFSETQRNKGNFPGRFSGRQFSNSRSEMNVSTLELGDSALYLCASSLGDKLSEQYFGPGTRLTVT.

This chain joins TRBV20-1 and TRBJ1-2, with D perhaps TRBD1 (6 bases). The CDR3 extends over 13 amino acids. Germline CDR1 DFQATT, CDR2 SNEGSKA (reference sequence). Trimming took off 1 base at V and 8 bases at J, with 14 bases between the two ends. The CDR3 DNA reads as TGCAGTGCTAGAGTTGGGGGGCGGAGGGGCTACACCTTC. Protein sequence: CSARVGGRRGYTF.

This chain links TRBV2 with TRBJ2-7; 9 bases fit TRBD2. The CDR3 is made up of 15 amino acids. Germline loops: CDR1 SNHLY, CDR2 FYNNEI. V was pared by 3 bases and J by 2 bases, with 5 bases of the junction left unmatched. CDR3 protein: CASSESGGYPYEQYF. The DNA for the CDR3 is TGTGCCAGCAGTGAGAGCGGGGGGTATCCCTACGAGCAGTACTTC.

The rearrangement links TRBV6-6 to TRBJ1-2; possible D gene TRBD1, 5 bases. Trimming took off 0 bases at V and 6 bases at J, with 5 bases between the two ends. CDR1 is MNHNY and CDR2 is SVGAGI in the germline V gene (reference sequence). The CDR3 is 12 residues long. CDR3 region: CASSYSTDGYTF. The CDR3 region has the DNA TGTGCCAGCAGTTACTCGACAGATGGCTACACCTTC.

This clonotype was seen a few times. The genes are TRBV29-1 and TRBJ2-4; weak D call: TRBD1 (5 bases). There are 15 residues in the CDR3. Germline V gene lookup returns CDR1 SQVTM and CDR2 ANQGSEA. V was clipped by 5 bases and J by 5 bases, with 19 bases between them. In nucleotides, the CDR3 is TGCAGCGTTTTGGGGCTACCCCATGCCCAAAACATTCAGTACTTC. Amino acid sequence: CSVLGLPHAQNIQYF.

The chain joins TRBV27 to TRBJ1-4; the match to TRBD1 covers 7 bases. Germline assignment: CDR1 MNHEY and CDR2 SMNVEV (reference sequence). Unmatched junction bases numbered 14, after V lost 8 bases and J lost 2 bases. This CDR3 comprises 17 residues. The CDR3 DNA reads TGTGCCAGCCCGACGACAGGGAGGGGGGGGACTAATGAAAAACTGTTTTTT. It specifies CASPTTGRGGTNEKLFF. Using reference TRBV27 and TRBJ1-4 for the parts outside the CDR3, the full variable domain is EAQVTQNPRYLITVTGKKLTVTCSQNMNHEYMSWYRQDPGLGLRQIYYSMNVEVTDKGDVPEGYKVSRKEKRNFPLILESPSPNQTSLYFCASPTTGRGGTNEKLFFGSGTQLSVL.

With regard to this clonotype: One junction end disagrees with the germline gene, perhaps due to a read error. For the CDR3, the DNA is TGCGCCAGCGGCTTGGAGTCTTCAAGCTCCTACAATGAGCAGTTCTTC. It yields the protein CASGLESSSSYNEQFF. The V gene is TRBV5-1, the J gene TRBJ2-1; D is unresolved. Germline-derived CDR1 and CDR2 are SGHRS and YFSETQ. The length of the CDR3 is 16 residues. The entire variable domain, with the rest obtained from reference TRBV5-1 and TRBJ2-1, is as follows: KAGVTQTPRYLIKTRGQQVTLSCSPISGHRSVSWYQQTPGQGLQFLFEYFSETQRNKGNFPGRFSGRQFSNSRSEMNVSTLELGDSALYLCASGLESSSSYNEQFFGPGTRLTVL.

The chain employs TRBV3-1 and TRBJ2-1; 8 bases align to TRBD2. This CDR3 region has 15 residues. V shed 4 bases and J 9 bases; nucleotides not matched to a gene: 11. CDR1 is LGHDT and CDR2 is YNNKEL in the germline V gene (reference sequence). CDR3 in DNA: TGTGCCAGCAGCCGGCGGTTAAGCGGGGGATTTGAGCAGTTCTTC. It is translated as CASSRRLSGGFEQFF.

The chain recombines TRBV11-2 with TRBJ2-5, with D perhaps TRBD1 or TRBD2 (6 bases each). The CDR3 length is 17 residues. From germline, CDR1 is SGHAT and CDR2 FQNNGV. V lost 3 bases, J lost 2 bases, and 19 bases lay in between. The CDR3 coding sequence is TGTGCCAGCAGCTTTGGACGGCTTGGGGGGCGTCAAGAGACCCAGTACTTC. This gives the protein CASSFGRLGGRQETQYF.

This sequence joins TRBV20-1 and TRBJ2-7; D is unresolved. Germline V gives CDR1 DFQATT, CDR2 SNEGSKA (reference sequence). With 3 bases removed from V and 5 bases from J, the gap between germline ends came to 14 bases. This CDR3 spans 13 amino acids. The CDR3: CSASGVGIDEQYF. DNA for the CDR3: TGCAGTGCTAGTGGCGTCGGAATCGACGAGCAGTACTTC.

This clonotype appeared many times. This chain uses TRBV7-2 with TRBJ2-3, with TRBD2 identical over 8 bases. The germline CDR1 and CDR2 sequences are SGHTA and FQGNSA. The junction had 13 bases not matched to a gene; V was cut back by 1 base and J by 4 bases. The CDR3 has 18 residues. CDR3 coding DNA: TGTGCCAGCAGCTTAGGTCCAGCGGGAGAGATCGGCCCAGATACGCAGTATTTT. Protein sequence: CASSLGPAGEIGPDTQYF.

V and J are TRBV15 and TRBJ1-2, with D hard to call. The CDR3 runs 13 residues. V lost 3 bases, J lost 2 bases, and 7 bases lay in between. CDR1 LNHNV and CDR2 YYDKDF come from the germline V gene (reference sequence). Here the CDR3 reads CATSRSQNYGYTF. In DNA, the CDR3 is TGTGCCACCAGCAGGTCGCAGAACTATGGCTACACCTTC.

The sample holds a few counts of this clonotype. In DNA form, the CDR3 reads TGCAGTGCTAGAGTCTATAGCGGGGGGAGCTCCTACAATGAGCAGTTCTTC. Translation gives CSARVYSGGSSYNEQFF. This chain uses TRBV20-1 with TRBJ2-1, with 10 bases lining up with TRBD2. Trimming cost V 1 base and J 0 bases; bases outside gene matches: 6. The CDR3 extends over 17 amino acids. The germline gives CDR1 DFQATT, CDR2 SNEGSKA (reference sequence).